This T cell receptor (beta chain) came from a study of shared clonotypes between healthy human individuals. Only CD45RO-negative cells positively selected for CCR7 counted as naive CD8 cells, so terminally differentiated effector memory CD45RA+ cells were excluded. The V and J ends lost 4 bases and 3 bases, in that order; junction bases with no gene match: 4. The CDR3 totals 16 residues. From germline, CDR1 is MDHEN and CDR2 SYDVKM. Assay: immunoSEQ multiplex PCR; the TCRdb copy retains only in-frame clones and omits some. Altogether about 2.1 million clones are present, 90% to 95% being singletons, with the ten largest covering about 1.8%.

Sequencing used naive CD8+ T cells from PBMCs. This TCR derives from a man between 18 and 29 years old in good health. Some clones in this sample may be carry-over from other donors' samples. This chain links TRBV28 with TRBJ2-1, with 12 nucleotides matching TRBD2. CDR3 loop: CASSSGLAGFYNEQFF. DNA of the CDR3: TGTGCCAGCAGTTCGGGACTAGCGGGTTTCTACAATGAGCAGTTCTTC. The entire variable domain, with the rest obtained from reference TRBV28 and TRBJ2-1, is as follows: DVKVTQSSRYLVKRTGEKVFLECVQDMDHENMFWYRQDPGLGLRLIYFSYDVKMKEKGDIPEGYSVSREKKERFSLILESASTNQTSMYLCASSSGLAGFYNEQFFGPGTRLTVL.